The clone carrying this TCR beta chain has a handful of counts. Its antigen is unidentified. This sample is drawn from a study of shared clonotypes between healthy human individuals. General study results and limits: Despite large depth, rarefaction showed incomplete sorted-subset sequencing.

The authors' processing: ImmunoSEQ junction-only sequences lacked quality scores, so their filtering differed. Using immunoSEQ multiplex PCR, the repertoire was profiled, and TCRdb retains in-frame clones only, with some absent. Clone size and V and J calls were adopted from that table, with D and trimming inferred from the DNA. This sample has around 700,000 clones, with less than 85% found just once. This CDR3 region has 13 residues. V lost 4 bases and J 3 bases, leaving 11 bases between the germline ends. Germline V lookup: CDR1 SGHNT, CDR2 YYREEE (reference sequence). The V gene is TRBV5-4, the J gene TRBJ2-7; D might be TRBD1 or TRBD2, each matching 5 bases. Sequencing input: memory CD4+ T cells sorted from blood. The subset denotes: CD45RA-negative fraction. This sequence originates from a woman in her 30s in good health. As DNA, the CDR3 is TGTGCCAGCAGCAGGGACGAAGACTACGAGCAGTACTTC. Its protein is CASSRDEDYEQYF.